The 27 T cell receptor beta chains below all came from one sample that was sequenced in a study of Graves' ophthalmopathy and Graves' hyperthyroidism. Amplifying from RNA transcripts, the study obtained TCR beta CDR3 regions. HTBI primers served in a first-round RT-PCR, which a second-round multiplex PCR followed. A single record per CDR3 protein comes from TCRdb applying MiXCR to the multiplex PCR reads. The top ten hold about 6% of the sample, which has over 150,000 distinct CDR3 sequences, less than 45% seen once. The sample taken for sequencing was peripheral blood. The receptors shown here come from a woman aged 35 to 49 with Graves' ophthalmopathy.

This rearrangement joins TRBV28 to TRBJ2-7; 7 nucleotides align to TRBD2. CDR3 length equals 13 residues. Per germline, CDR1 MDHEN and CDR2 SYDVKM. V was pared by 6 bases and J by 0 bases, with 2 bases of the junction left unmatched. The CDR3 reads CASRGGGSYEQYF. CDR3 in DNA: TGTGCCAGCAGGGGGGGGGGCTCCTACGAGCAGTACTTC.

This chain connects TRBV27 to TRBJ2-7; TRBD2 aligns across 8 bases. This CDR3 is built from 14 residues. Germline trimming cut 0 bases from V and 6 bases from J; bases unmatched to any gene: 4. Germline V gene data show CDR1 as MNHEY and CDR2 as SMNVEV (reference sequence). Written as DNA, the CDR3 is TGTGCCAGCAGTTTATCGGGACTAGACGGCGAGCAGTACTTC. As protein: CASSLSGLDGEQYF.

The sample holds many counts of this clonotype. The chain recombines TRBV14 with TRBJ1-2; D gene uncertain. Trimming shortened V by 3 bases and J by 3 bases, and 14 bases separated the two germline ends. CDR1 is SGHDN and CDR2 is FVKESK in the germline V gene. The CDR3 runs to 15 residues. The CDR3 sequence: CASSQSGNSHYGYTF. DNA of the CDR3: TGTGCCAGCAGCCAGTCAGGAAACTCACACTATGGCTACACCTTC.

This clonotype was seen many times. DNA of the CDR3: TGTGCCAGCAGAGGACAGGGCCCCTACGAGCAGTACTTC. Its translation: CASRGQGPYEQYF. The V and J genes are TRBV7-9 and TRBJ2-7, with TRBD1 matching over 8 bases. The V gene end was trimmed by 6 bases and the J gene end by 2 bases; junction bases not matched to a gene: 3. The CDR3 is 13 residues long. The V gene's germline CDR1 is SEHNR and CDR2 FQNEAQ (reference sequence).

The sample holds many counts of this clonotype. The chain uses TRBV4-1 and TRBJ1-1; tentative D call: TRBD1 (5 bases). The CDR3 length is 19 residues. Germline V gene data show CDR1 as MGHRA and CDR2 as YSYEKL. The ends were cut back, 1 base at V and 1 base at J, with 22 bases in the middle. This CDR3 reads CASSQVFYIKGLRNTEAFF. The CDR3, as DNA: TGCGCCAGCAGCCAAGTTTTTTATATTAAGGGGCTACGGAACACTGAAGCTTTCTTT.

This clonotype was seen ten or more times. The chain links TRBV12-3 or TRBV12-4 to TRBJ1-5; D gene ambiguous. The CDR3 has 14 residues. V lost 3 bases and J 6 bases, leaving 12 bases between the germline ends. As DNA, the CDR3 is TGTGCCAGCAGTTTGAGGGCCTCAAGTCAGCCCCAGCATTTT. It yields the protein CASSLRASSQPQHF.

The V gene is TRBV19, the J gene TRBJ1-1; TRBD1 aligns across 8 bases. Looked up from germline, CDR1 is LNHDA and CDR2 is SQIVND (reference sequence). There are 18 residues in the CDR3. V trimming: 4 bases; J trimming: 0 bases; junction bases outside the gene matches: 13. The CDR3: CASSTTPGQVTMNTEAFF. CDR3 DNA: TGTGCCAGTAGTACGACGCCGGGACAGGTTACCATGAACACTGAAGCTTTCTTT.

CDR3 nucleotide sequence: TGCAGCGTGCTGGCAGGGGGCGACTATGGCTACACCTTC. It translates to CSVLAGGDYGYTF. The chain combines TRBV29-1 with TRBJ1-2; 8 nucleotides align to TRBD1. Germline V lookup: CDR1 SQVTM, CDR2 ANQGSEA. The CDR3 length is 13 residues. The J segment lost 3 bases and the V segment lost 6 bases, leaving 6 bases of the junction unmatched. The variable domain in full, completed from reference TRBV29-1 and TRBJ1-2, reads SAVISQKPSRDICQRGTSLTIQCQVDSQVTMMFWYRQQPGQSLTLIATANQGSEATYESGFVIDKFPISRPNLTFSTLTVSNMSPEDSSIYLCSVLAGGDYGYTFGSGTRLTVV.

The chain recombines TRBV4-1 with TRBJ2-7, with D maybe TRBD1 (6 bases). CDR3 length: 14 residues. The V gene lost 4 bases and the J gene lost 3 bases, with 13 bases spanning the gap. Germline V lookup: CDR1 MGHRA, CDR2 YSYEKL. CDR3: CASSPAGTHYEQYF. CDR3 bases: TGCGCCAGCAGCCCTGCCGGGACACACTACGAGCAGTACTTC.

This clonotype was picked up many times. The CDR3: CASSQRTAANTEAFF. The CDR3 DNA reads TGTGCCAGCAGCCAACGGACAGCTGCGAACACTGAAGCTTTCTTT. V gene TRBV4-2 combines with J gene TRBJ1-1; perhaps TRBD1 as D (6 bases). CDR1 is LGHNA, CDR2 YNFKEQ, per germline. With 2 bases removed from V and 1 base from J, the gap between germline ends came to 11 bases. This CDR3 comprises 15 residues.

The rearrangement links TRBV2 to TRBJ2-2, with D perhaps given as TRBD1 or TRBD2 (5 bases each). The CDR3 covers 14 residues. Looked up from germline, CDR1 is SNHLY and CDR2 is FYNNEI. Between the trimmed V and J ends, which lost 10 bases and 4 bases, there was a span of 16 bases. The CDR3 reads CATSGDRGTGELFF. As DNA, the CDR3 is TGTGCCACCTCCGGGGACCGAGGCACCGGGGAGCTGTTTTTT.

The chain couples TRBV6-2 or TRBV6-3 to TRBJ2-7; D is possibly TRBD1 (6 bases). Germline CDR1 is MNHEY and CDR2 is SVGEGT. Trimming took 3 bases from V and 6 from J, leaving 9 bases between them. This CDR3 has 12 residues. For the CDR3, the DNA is TGTGCCAGCAGTTATTGGGGGCGCGAGCAGTACTTC. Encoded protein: CASSYWGREQYF.

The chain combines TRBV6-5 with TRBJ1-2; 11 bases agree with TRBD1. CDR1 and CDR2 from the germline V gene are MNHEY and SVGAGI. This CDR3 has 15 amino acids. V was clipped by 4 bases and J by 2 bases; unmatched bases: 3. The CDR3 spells CASSSGQGANYGYTF. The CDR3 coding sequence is TGTGCCAGCAGTTCCGGACAGGGGGCAAACTATGGCTACACCTTC.

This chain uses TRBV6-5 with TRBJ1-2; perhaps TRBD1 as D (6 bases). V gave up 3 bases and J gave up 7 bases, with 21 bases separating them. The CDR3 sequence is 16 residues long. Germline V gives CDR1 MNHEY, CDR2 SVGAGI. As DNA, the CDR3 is TGTGCCAGCAGTTATCTGGGGGCGCTTCACGGAGCTGGCTACACCTTC. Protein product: CASSYLGALHGAGYTF.

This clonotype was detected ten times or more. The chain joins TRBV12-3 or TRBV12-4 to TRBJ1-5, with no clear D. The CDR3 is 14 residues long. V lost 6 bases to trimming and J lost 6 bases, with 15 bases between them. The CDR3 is CASSLVGSVQPQHF. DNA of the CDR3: TGTGCCAGCAGCCTCGTTGGATCGGTTCAGCCCCAGCATTTT.

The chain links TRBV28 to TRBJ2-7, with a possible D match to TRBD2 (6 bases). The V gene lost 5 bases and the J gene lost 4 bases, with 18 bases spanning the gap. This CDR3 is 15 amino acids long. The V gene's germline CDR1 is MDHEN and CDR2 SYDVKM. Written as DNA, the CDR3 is TGTGCCAGCAGTAAACCCTCCTTGGGAGGATACGAGCAGTACTTC. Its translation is CASSKPSLGGYEQYF.

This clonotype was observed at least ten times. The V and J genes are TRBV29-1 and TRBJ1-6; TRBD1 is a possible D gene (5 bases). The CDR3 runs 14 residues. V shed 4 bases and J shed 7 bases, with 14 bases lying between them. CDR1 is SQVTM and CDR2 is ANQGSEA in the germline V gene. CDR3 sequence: CSVALGVTNSPLHF. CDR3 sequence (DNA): TGCAGCGTTGCTCTGGGGGTGACGAATTCACCCCTCCACTTT.

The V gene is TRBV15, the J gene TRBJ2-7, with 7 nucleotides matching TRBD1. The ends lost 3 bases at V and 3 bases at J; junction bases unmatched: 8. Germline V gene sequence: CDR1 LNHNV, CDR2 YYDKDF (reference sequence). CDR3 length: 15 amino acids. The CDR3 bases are TGTGCCACCAGCAGGGAGTCGACAGGGAGCTACGAGCAGTACTTC. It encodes CATSRESTGSYEQYF.

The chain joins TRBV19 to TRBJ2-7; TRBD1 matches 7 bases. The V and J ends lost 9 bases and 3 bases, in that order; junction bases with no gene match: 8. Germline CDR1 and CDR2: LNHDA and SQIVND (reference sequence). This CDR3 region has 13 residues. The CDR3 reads CASAWQGDYEQYF. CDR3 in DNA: TGTGCCAGCGCGTGGCAGGGGGACTACGAGCAGTACTTC.

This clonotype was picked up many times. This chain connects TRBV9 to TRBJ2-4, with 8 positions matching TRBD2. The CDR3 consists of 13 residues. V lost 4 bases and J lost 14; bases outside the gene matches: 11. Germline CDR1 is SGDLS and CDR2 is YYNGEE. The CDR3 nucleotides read TGTGCCAGCAGCTCAGATACAGCGGGAGCTGAGTACTTC. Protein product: CASSSDTAGAEYF.

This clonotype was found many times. CDR3 protein: CSVEDQTNYGYTF. The CDR3, as DNA: TGCAGCGTTGAAGACCAGACTAACTATGGCTACACCTTC. The chain uses TRBV29-1 and TRBJ1-2; the D is unclear. This CDR3 contains 13 residues. CDR1 is SQVTM, CDR2 ANQGSEA, per germline. V was cut by 0 bases and J by 0 bases, with 5 bases left in between.

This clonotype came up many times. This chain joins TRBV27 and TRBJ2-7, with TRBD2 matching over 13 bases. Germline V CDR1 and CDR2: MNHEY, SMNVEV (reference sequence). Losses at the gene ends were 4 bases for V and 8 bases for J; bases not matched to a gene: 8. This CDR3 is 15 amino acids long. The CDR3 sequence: CASSSPGLAGPKQYF. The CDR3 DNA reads TGTGCCAGCAGTTCTCCGGGACTAGCGGGACCGAAGCAGTACTTC.

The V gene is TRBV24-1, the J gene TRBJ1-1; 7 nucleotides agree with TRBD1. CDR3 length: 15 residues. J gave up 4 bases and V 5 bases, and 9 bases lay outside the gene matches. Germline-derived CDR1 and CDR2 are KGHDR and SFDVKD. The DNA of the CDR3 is TGTGCCACCAGTGCACGGACAGGCGGGGGCACTGAAGCTTTCTTT. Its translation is CATSARTGGGTEAFF.

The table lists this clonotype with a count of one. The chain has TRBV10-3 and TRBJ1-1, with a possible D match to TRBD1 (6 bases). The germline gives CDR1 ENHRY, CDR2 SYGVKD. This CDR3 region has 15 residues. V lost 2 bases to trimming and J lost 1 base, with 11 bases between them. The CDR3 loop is CAISEKTTGNTEAFF. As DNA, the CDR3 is TGTGCCATCAGTGAGAAAACGACAGGGAACACTGAAGCTTTCTTT.

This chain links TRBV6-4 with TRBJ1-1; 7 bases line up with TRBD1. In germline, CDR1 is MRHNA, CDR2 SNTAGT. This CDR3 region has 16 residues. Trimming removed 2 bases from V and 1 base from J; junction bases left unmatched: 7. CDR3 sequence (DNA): TGTGCCAGCAGTGACGAACTTACAGGGGCGAACACTGAAGCTTTCTTT. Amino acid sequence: CASSDELTGANTEAFF.

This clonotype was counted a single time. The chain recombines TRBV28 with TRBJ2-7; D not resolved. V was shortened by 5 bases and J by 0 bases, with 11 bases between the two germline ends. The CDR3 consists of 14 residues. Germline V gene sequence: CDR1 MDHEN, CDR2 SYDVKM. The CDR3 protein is CASSPTLSSYEQYF. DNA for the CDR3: TGTGCCAGCAGTCCAACATTAAGCTCCTACGAGCAGTACTTC.

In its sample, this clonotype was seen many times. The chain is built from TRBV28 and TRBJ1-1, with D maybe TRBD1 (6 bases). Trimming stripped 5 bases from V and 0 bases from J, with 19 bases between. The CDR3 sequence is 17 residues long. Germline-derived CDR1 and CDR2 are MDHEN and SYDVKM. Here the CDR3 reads CASSQTGGGLMNTEAFF. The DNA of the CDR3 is TGTGCCAGCAGTCAAACCGGGGGGGGGCTAATGAACACTGAAGCTTTCTTT.